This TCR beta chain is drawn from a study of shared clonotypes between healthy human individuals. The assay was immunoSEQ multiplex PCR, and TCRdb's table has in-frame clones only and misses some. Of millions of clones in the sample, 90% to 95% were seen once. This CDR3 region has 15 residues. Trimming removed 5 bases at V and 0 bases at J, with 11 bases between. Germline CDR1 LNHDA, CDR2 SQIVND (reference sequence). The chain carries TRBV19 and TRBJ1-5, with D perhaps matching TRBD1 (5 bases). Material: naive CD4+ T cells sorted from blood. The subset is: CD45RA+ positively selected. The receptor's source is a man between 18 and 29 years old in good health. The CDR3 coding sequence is TGTGCCAGTAGTTCCCAGGGCCTTAGCAATCAGCCCCAGCATTTT. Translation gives CASSSQGLSNQPQHF. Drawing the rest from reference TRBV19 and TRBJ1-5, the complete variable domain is DGGITQSPKYLFRKEGQNVTLSCEQNLNHDAMYWYRQDPGQGLRLIYYSQIVNDFQKGDIAEGYSVSREKKESFPLTVTSAQKNPTAFYLCASSSQGLSNQPQHFGDGTRLSIL.